This T cell receptor beta chain was captured in a study of STAT5B mutations in CD4+ large granular lymphocyte leukemia. V dropped 5 bases and J dropped 0 bases, with 18 bases sitting between them. CDR3 length: 17 residues. Per germline, CDR1 SGDLS and CDR2 YYNGEE. On this clone itself: Its antigen is currently unknown.

Measured with immunoSEQ multiplex PCR; TCRdb has only the in-frame clones, and not every one. Seen here are 30,000 to 40,000 clones, approximately 90% observed once, and the top ten hold 0.97%. Findings and limits, study-wide: Main leukemic clonotypes were patient-specific, but more than 20% appeared at low frequency elsewhere. Compared with healthy controls (2/35), patient top clones favored TRBV06 (8/27).

Controls came from buffy coats of healthy blood donors. V gene TRBV9 combines with J gene TRBJ1-3; a weak D match, TRBD1 (5 bases). The sample comprised CD4+ T cells from blood buffy coats. The TCR was taken from a human donor in good health. For the CDR3, the DNA is TGTGCCAGCAGTGAGGTGGGGGGGACCCACTCTGGAAACACCATATATTTT. Protein sequence: CASSEVGGTHSGNTIYF. The full variable domain, its missing parts supplied by reference TRBV9 and TRBJ1-3, is DSGVTQTPKHLITATGQRVTLRCSPRSGDLSVYWYQQSLDQGLQFLIQYYNGEERAKGNILERFSAQQFPDLHSELNLSSLELGDSALYFCASSEVGGTHSGNTIYFGEGSWLTVV.